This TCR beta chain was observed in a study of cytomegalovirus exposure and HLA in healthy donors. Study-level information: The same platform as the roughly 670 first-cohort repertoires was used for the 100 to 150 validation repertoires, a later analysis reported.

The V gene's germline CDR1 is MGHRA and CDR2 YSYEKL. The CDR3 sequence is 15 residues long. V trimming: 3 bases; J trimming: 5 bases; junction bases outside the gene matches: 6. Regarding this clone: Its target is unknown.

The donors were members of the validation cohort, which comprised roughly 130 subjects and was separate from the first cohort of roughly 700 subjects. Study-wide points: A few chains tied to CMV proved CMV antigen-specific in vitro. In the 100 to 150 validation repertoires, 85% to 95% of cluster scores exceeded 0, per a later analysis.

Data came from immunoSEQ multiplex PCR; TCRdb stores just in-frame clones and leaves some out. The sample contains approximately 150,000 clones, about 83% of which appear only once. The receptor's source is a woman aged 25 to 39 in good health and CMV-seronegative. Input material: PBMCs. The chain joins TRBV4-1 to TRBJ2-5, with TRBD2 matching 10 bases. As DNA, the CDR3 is TGCGCCAGCAGCCACCTAGCGGGGGAGCGGGAGACCCAGTACTTC. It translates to CASSHLAGERETQYF.